The rows below give T cell receptor beta chains drawn from one sample of a study of OX40 agonist ivuxolimab in advanced cancers. The method was immunoSEQ multiplex PCR; TCRdb's version includes in-frame clones alone and lacks a portion of them. The table includes roughly 120,000 clones, around 91% detected once. The source material was CD4+ or CD8+ T cells sorted from blood, sampled in a trial of the OX40 agonist ivuxolimab. The receptors here all came from an adult with an advanced solid tumor such as melanoma, head and neck, liver or kidney cancer. Each CDR3 is given with its conserved first and last residue. The order of the fields is V gene, clone size, J gene, D gene, CDR3 DNA, CDR3 protein. A D gene is named only where the DNA matches it firmly. The size of a clone is reported for some rows only, either as once, few or many, or as a class for expanded clones.

TRBV28	-	TRBJ1-4	-	TGTGCCAGCCTGGGGACGGGCCAAAATGAAAAACTGTTTTTT	CASLGTGQNEKLFF
TRBV7-2	-	TRBJ2-3	-	TGTGCCAGCAGCTTACAGGGGATAGATACGCAGTATTTT	CASSLQGIDTQYF
TRBV7-2	-	TRBJ1-3	-	TGTGCCAGCAGCTCCACAGGGCTTCGGGGAAACACCATATATTTT	CASSSTGLRGNTIYF
TRBV28	-	TRBJ2-1	TRBD2	TGTGCCAGCAGTAGCGGGGGCCCCTCCTACAATGAGCAGTTCTTC	CASSSGGPSYNEQFF
TRBV5-5	-	TRBJ2-2	-	TGTGCCAGCAGCACCGGCAGGGATGTCATCGGGGAGCTGTTTTTT	CASSTGRDVIGELFF
TRBV4-3	few	TRBJ1-6	-	TGCGCCTCTCGAGGACAGACCGACAATTCACCCCTCCACTTT	CASRGQTDNSPLHF
TRBV4-3	once	TRBJ1-2	TRBD1	TGCGCCAGCAGCCAGGAGAACAGGGGAGAGGTCTATGGCTACACCTTC	CASSQENRGEVYGYTF
TRBV7-9	-	TRBJ2-5	-	TGTGCCAGCAGCTTAGCACTATTAGAGACCCAGTACTTC	CASSLALLETQYF
TRBV7-2	-	TRBJ2-7	-	TGTGCCAGCAGCCCCGTGACCGGGATTCAATCCTACGAGCAGTACTTC	CASSPVTGIQSYEQYF
TRBV9	-	TRBJ2-5	-	TGTGCCAGCAGCGTAAGGGGAGGGGGCCTAGAGACCCAGTACTTC	CASSVRGGGLETQYF
TRBV6-5	-	TRBJ1-6	-	TGTGCCAGCAGTTACTCGACTCAATATAATTCACCCCTCCACTTT	CASSYSTQYNSPLHF
TRBV6-6	-	TRBJ2-7	TRBD1	TGTGCCACAGGTCAGGGGGCCCACGAGCAGTACTTC	CATGQGAHEQYF
TRBV4-1	-	TRBJ2-7	TRBD1	TGCGCCAGCAGCCGAGAGGACCCGGGACAGGGGGCTTACGAGCAGTACTTC	CASSREDPGQGAYEQYF
TRBV18	-	TRBJ1-6	-	TGTGCCAGCTCACCCCATCAGAGCTCCTATAATTCACCCCTCCACTTT	CASSPHQSSYNSPLHF
TRBV19	-	TRBJ1-5	TRBD1	TGTGCCAGTAGCGAAGGGGACAGCGGAAGACAGCCCCAGCATTTT	CASSEGDSGRQPQHF
TRBV28	few	TRBJ1-6	-	TGTGCCAGCAGCCAGGGGACTTCACCCCTCCACTTT	CASSQGTSPLHF
TRBV11-2	-	TRBJ1-6	-	TGTGCCAGCAGCTTAGTTAGGGACGGGGGCTCACCCCTCCACTTT	CASSLVRDGGSPLHF
TRBV7-6	-	TRBJ1-1	-	TGTGCCAGCAGCTTAGCTATGGGAACTGAAGCTTTCTTT	CASSLAMGTEAFF
TRBV7-2	-	TRBJ1-5	TRBD1	TGTGCCAGCAGCTCCAGGGGGCTGGGGCAGCCCCAGCATTTT	CASSSRGLGQPQHF
TRBV5-4	-	TRBJ2-7	TRBD1	TGTGCCAGCAGCGAAAGACAGGGGGGGGAGCAGTACTTC	CASSERQGGEQYF
TRBV4-2	-	TRBJ2-1	-	TGTGCCAGCAGCCAAGATCTAGGCAGGGGGAGGAATGAGCAGTTCTTC	CASSQDLGRGRNEQFF
TRBV2	-	TRBJ1-2	TRBD1	TGTGCCAGCTCAGGGGGCGTCTGGAATGGCTACACCTTC	CASSGGVWNGYTF
TRBV28	-	TRBJ1-5	-	TGTGCCAGCAGTTTAGACAGAACCGTGGGGCCCCAGCATTTT	CASSLDRTVGPQHF
TRBV28	-	TRBJ1-1	TRBD1	TGTGCCAGCAGTCCTCCGGGACAGGGCATGAACACTGAAGCTTTCTTT	CASSPPGQGMNTEAFF
TRBV6-4	-	TRBJ2-1	TRBD2	TGTGCCAGCAGTGTGGCGGGGGTAAGCAATGAGCAGTTCTTC	CASSVAGVSNEQFF
TRBV6-5	-	TRBJ1-1	-	TGTGCCAGCAGACAGGGCTACCTTGGAGCTTTCTTT	CASRQGYLGAFF
TRBV15	-	TRBJ1-4	-	TGTGCCACCAGCAGAGACAGGGGTCTAAGTGAAAAACTGTTTTTT	CATSRDRGLSEKLFF
TRBV19	once	TRBJ1-3	-	TGTGCCAGTAGCAGGGGACATTTCTCTGGAAACACCATATATTTT	CASSRGHFSGNTIYF
TRBV5-1	-	TRBJ2-1	-	TGCGCCAGCAGCTTACCACTTCAAGAGGGGGAGCAGTTCTTC	CASSLPLQEGEQFF
TRBV18	-	TRBJ1-4	-	TGTGCCAGCTCACAAAGTTTGCCAGGACCAGGCGAAAAACTGTTTTTT	CASSQSLPGPGEKLFF
TRBV7-2	-	TRBJ2-3	-	TGTGCCAGCAGCTCCTGGACAGAATCAGATACGCAGTATTTT	CASSSWTESDTQYF
TRBV27	-	TRBJ2-4	-	TGTGCCAGCAGGCCGCCAGGCCCTGGCATTCAGTACTTC	CASRPPGPGIQYF
TRBV11-2	few	TRBJ1-3	-	TGTGCCAGCAGCTTAGATTATGCGGGAAACACCATATATTTT	CASSLDYAGNTIYF
TRBV28	-	TRBJ1-5	TRBD1	TGTGCCAGCAGCCCATCAGGGGGCATGGGTCAGCCCCAGCATTTT	CASSPSGGMGQPQHF
TRBV4-1	-	TRBJ2-5	-	TGCGCCAGCAGCCAAGATTTGGGGTGGGAGACCCAGTACTTC	CASSQDLGWETQYF
TRBV5-1	-	TRBJ2-5	TRBD1	TGCGCCAGCAGCATGGGACAGGGGAGGGAGACCCAGTACTTC	CASSMGQGRETQYF
TRBV11-2	-	TRBJ1-2	-	TGTGCCAGCAGCCCAGTTCTACTCTTTAGCTATGGCTACACCTTC	CASSPVLLFSYGYTF
TRBV7-9	-	TRBJ1-2	-	TGTGCCAGCAGACCCGACGGAGGGGGAGGTGGCTACACCTTC	CASRPDGGGGGYTF
TRBV7-2	-	TRBJ1-2	-	TGTGCCAGCAGCGAAGGGATGATGGATGGCTACACCTTC	CASSEGMMDGYTF
TRBV2	-	TRBJ2-7	TRBD1	TGTGCCAGCAGTCTGGACAGGGGCCACGAGCAGTACTTC	CASSLDRGHEQYF
TRBV14	-	TRBJ2-5	TRBD2	TGTGCCAGCAGCCAGTATGGGGGGGAAGAGACCCAGTACTTC	CASSQYGGEETQYF
TRBV9	-	TRBJ1-2	-	TGTGCCAGCAGCGTAGGAGGGGGTGGCTACACCTTC	CASSVGGGGYTF
TRBV7-2	-	TRBJ2-3	TRBD2	TGTGCCAGCAGCTTAGGGCGGGGGGATACAGATACGCAGTATTTT	CASSLGRGDTDTQYF
TRBV9	-	TRBJ2-7	TRBD1	TGTGCCAGCAGCGTAGATTGGGACAGCTACGAGCAGTACTTC	CASSVDWDSYEQYF
TRBV27	-	TRBJ1-1	-	TGTGCCAGCAGATCTCACAGCCCACCGATGAACACTGAAGCTTTCTTT	CASRSHSPPMNTEAFF
TRBV7-2	-	TRBJ2-4	-	TGTGCCAGCAGCCGAGACGGGGGCATTCAGTACTTC	CASSRDGGIQYF
TRBV5-1	-	TRBJ2-3	TRBD2	TGCGCCAGCAGCTTGACTAGCGGGGGTACAGATACGCAGTATTTT	CASSLTSGGTDTQYF
TRBV18	-	TRBJ2-3	-	TGTGCCAGCTCACCATGGAACCGGGAAGATACGCAGTATTTT	CASSPWNREDTQYF